Listed here is a single TCR beta chain. This clonotype was picked up many times. What this receptor recognizes is not known. Base qualities are missing; no much larger clone stands one base away. Amplification of TCR beta CDR3 regions was carried out from RNA transcripts. The first round of RT-PCR for the TCR CDR3 was performed with the HTBI primer set and the Qiagen OneStep RT-PCR kit. The libraries were constructed in a second round of multiplex PCR and then size-selected and purified. Libraries were sequenced paired-end with 100 bp reads on an Illumina HiSeq2000. As for the original processing: SOAPnuke was used to process the raw data, with reads discarded if the reads contained adapters or uncalled bases, had a mean Phred below 15, or lacked an exact constant-primer or identifier match. COPE v1.2.5 was used to merge high-quality paired reads, and clonotypes were defined as unique nucleotide sequences. MiTCR v1.1 was used to align the clonotypes against IMGT TRBV, TRBD and TRBJ reference segments. Only V-J combinations with frequency above 0.0001, covering 98% to 99.2% of repertoires, were analysed. A TCS score was defined as the ratio of F50 (clonal expansion) to E x V (chaos), with BLOSUM62-based TCRdist applied between CDR3 peptides within each V-J. Welch's t-statistics and random forest reduced around 520 V-J features to under 15, which were used in a naive Bayes classifier (R e1071). The raw public data were reprocessed by TCRdb itself: fastp quality trimming at Q25, MiXCR clonotype calling, in-frame beta chains only. When rows share a CDR3 protein, they turn into one entry using the most common DNA and genes. The V and J calls, along with clone size, are taken from TCRdb and not from the paper's own processing. Within this sample are around 520,000 distinct CDR3 sequences, with about 24% of them counted one time only. The top ten clones comprise 11% of the sample.

The source of the sample is a study of T cells in Graves' hyperthyroidism and ophthalmopathy (dated 2019 in TCRdb). For the study in its entirety: Peripheral blood was sampled at the time of initial diagnosis, prior to any treatment. The study also compared thyroid tissue and blood T-cell repertoires from a handful of Graves' hyperthyroidism patients. For training and testing, the 100 or so patients in the discovery cohort were randomly divided in a 7:3 ratio. Once sampling was done, hyperthyroidism patients were given methimazole at a starting dose of 30 mg daily, whereas ophthalmopathy patients were given high-dose intravenous methylprednisolone. Prospective prediction of ophthalmopathy was tested in an independent validation cohort of under 20 hyperthyroidism patients and roughly 16 patients who later progressed to ophthalmopathy. To identify TCR V-J signatures that set the groups apart, the researchers used a discovery cohort of 100 patients, made up of under 45 with Graves' ophthalmopathy and approximately 57 with stable Graves' hyperthyroidism. The paper describes TCR Vbeta CDR3 sequencing of around 130 peripheral blood samples, made up of roughly 45 ophthalmopathy patients, around 78 hyperthyroidism patients and some 17 progressor patients.

Unmatched junction bases come to 9, with V trimmed by 3 bases and J by 3 bases. CDR1 and CDR2 (MDHEN, SYDVKM) derive from the germline V gene. Including cysteine and phenylalanine, the CDR3 has 16 amino acids. Just CDR3 DNA is preserved here, 48 bases in frame from base 1. Moderately to severely active disease, a Clinical Activity Score of at least 3, a NOSPECS grade of at least 4, and a duration under 3 months were present in ophthalmopathy patients. Exclusion was applied to patients with uncontrolled infections, other autoimmune diseases, pregnancy or lactation. Diagnoses were established on the basis of clinical symptoms, serum thyroxine and TRAb, thyroid ultrasound, and orbital computed tomography. PBMCs were isolated from roughly 10 ml of fresh peripheral blood by Ficoll-Paque density gradient centrifugation. Trizol reagent was used to extract total RNA, and RNA quality was then checked on an Agilent 2100 Bioanalyzer.

Overall results and qualifications from the work: During validation, the model predicted progression to ophthalmopathy a median of approximately six months ahead of onset, with around 70% sensitivity and 72.22% specificity. Most expanded thyroid clonotypes (frequency above 0.001) were also detected in blood, a finding suggesting that blood repertoires may reflect thyroid immune responses. No statistical method was used to set the sample size in advance, and investigators knew the group allocation. In cross-validation, a model built on a 13 V-J signature told ophthalmopathy apart from stable hyperthyroidism with 85% to 90% sensitivity and approximately 81% specificity, and in testing the same model reached 80%/75%.

In this chain, TRBV28 is recombined with TRBJ2-7; 9 junctional bases match TRBD2. The clonotype comes from a woman aged 25 to 39 with Graves' ophthalmopathy. Sequenced sample: blood. The CDR3 protein: CASSFAGLAGNYEQYF. The sequenced DNA is TGTGCCAGCAGTTTTGCTGGGCTAGCGGGGAACTACGAGCAGTACTTC.